The present T cell receptor beta chain was sequenced within a study of cytomegalovirus exposure and HLA in healthy donors. Use of 60 Vbeta and 13 Jbeta primers characterized the PCR. Measured with immunoSEQ multiplex PCR; TCRdb has only the in-frame clones, and not every one. Among under 150,000 clones listed, approximately 71% were seen once. Germline CDR1 is MNHEY and CDR2 is SMNVEV (reference sequence). The CDR3 has 18 residues. The V end lost 5 bases, the J end lost 0 bases, and 17 bases lay between the germline ends. This TCR derives from a woman aged 55-69 years in good health and CMV-seronegative. The chain is built from TRBV27 and TRBJ2-6, with D tentatively TRBD2 (6 bases). Sequenced: PBMCs. In nucleotides, the CDR3 is TGTGCCAGCAGTGTTACGGGACTCCTACTCTCTGGGGCCAACGTCCTGACTTTC. Amino acid sequence: CASSVTGLLLSGANVLTF.